These 2 T cell receptor beta chains were sequenced from one sample in a study of T cell responses to AZD1222 COVID-19 vaccine. Here immunoSEQ multiplex PCR was the method, and the copy in TCRdb shows in-frame clones only, minus some. The profile shows 120,000 to 150,000 clones, more than 80% of them singletons. Source: peripheral blood, taken on day 0 of MenACWY control vaccination. The source is an adult in good health.

The chain links TRBV9 to TRBJ1-2; D is undetermined. Germline V lookup: CDR1 SGDLS, CDR2 YYNGEE. The ends were cut back, 3 bases at V and 1 base at J, with 7 bases in the middle. This CDR3 contains 13 residues. In DNA form, the CDR3 reads TGTGCCAGCAGCGCCCGATTTAACTATGGCTACACCTTC. This translates into CASSARFNYGYTF.

The chain uses TRBV10-3 and TRBJ2-1; 7 bases are shared with TRBD2. V trimming: 3 bases; J trimming: 7 bases; junction bases outside the gene matches: 9. The CDR3 is made up of 15 amino acids. CDR1 and CDR2 from the germline V gene are ENHRY and SYGVKD. The CDR3 DNA reads TGTGCCATCAGTGACCAGCGGGGCAGTATGAATGAGCAGTTCTTC. The encoded protein is CAISDQRGSMNEQFF.